The rows below give T cell receptor beta chains drawn from one sample of a study of regulatory T cells in long-lasting Graves disease. Each CDR3 protein gets one entry after TCRdb re-called the multiplex PCR reads with MiXCR. The table has over 300,000 distinct CDR3 sequences, roughly 21% seen once. Material: peripheral blood mononuclear cells (PBMCs), obtained when the disease was refractory, from a patient treated with antithyroid drugs. These receptors all come from a female donor with Graves disease. CDR3s include the opening cysteine and the closing phenylalanine or tryptophan. The D gene is left open where the match is weak. The size entry is marked missing in some rows and otherwise reads once, few, many or a size class.

14,TRBV28,TRBD1,TRBJ1-2,many,CASSFGGTVYGYTF,TGTGCCAGCAGTTTCGGCGGGACAGTCTATGGCTACACCTTC
16,TRBV28,NA,TRBJ1-1,NA,CASSPLFGRGDTEAFF,TGTGCCAGCAGTCCCCTTTTTGGGAGAGGGGACACTGAAGCTTTCTTT
15,TRBV6-1,NA,TRBJ2-5,many,CASSEGVRGTETQYF,TGTGCCAGCAGTGAAGGAGTCAGGGGCACGGAGACCCAGTACTTC
13,TRBV12-3/TRBV12-4,NA,TRBJ2-2,many,CASRQGFPGELFF,TGTGCCAGCAGGCAGGGATTCCCCGGGGAGCTGTTTTTT
16,TRBV12-3/TRBV12-4,NA,TRBJ2-3,NA,CASTRTGRDRPDTQYF,TGTGCCAGCACCAGGACTGGTAGAGACCGACCGGATACGCAGTATTTT
14,TRBV7-9,NA,TRBJ1-3,few,CASSRDRGGNTIYF,TGTGCCAGCAGCAGGGACCGAGGGGGAAACACCATATATTTT
13,TRBV3-1,NA,TRBJ2-7,few,CASSQILTGEQYF,TGTGCCAGCAGCCAAATATTAACGGGCGAGCAGTACTTC
16,TRBV6-1,TRBD1,TRBJ1-5,few,CASRGQGASSNQPQHF,TGTGCCAGCAGAGGACAGGGGGCAAGCAGCAATCAGCCCCAGCATTTT
13,TRBV2,TRBD1,TRBJ2-7,many,CATGPGQSYEQYF,TGTGCCACCGGCCCGGGACAGTCCTACGAGCAGTACTTC
19,TRBV18,TRBD1,TRBJ1-4,NA,CASSPSYARDRGSNEKLFF,TGTGCCAGCTCTCCGAGCTACGCCCGGGACAGGGGTAGCAATGAAAAACTGTTTTTT
17,TRBV7-8,TRBD2,TRBJ2-7,NA,CASSQTRTSGGTREQYF,TGTGCCAGCAGCCAGACGCGGACTAGCGGGGGGACCAGGGAGCAGTACTTC
14,TRBV30,TRBD1,TRBJ1-5,many,CAWSLTGGNQPQHF,TGTGCCTGGAGTCTCACAGGGGGCAATCAGCCCCAGCATTTT
14,TRBV6-1,TRBD1,TRBJ1-1,NA,CASKADRGPTEAFF,TGTGCCAGCAAAGCGGACAGGGGACCGACTGAAGCTTTCTTT
13,TRBV28,NA,TRBJ1-2,medium-sized,CASSRDTGFGYTF,TGTGCCAGCAGTCGGGACACCGGCTTTGGCTACACCTTC
13,TRBV11-2,NA,TRBJ1-6,many,CASSLVSDSPLHF,TGTGCCAGCAGCTTAGTATCTGATTCACCCCTCCACTTT
13,TRBV7-9,TRBD1,TRBJ2-7,NA,CAWEGGQGYEQYF,TGTGCCTGGGAGGGGGGACAGGGCTACGAGCAGTACTTC
13,TRBV12-3/TRBV12-4,NA,TRBJ1-1,many,CASSLRMNTEAFF,TGTGCCAGCAGTTTAAGAATGAACACTGAAGCTTTCTTT
15,TRBV7-2,NA,TRBJ2-3,few,CASSNLPGHTDTQYF,TGTGCCAGCAGCAACCTACCGGGACACACAGATACGCAGTATTTT
13,TRBV30,NA,TRBJ1-1,many,CAWSAQGNTEAFF,TGTGCCTGGAGTGCCCAGGGAAACACTGAAGCTTTCTTT
15,TRBV12-5,NA,TRBJ1-6,NA,CASGLAPEGSSPLHF,TGTGCTAGTGGTTTGGCCCCGGAGGGTAGTTCACCCCTCCACTTT
16,TRBV4-1,NA,TRBJ2-7,few,CASSHPPGRSSYEQYF,TGCGCCAGCAGTCACCCTCCGGGACGGAGCTCCTACGAGCAGTACTTC
14,TRBV11-2,NA,TRBJ1-3,once,CASRPGVSGNTIYF,TGTGCCAGCAGACCAGGGGTTTCTGGAAACACCATATATTTT
15,TRBV19,NA,TRBJ1-5,few,CASSIEGRGGQPQHF,TGTGCCAGTAGTATAGAAGGCCGGGGCGGCCAGCCCCAGCATTTT
14,TRBV27,NA,TRBJ2-2,NA,CASSKRRATGELFF,TGTGCCAGCAGCAAAAGGAGGGCCACCGGGGAGCTGTTTTTT
15,TRBV25-1,TRBD2,TRBJ2-1,NA,CASSDSGRGYNEQFF,TGTGCCAGCAGTGACAGCGGGAGGGGTTACAATGAGCAGTTCTTC
14,TRBV14,TRBD1,TRBJ2-7,once,CASSDWDRVEEQYF,TGTGCCAGCAGCGATTGGGACAGGGTGGAAGAGCAGTACTTC
15,TRBV27,NA,TRBJ2-7,NA,CASSVMGKPTYEQYF,TGTGCCAGCAGTGTAATGGGGAAGCCGACCTACGAGCAGTACTTC
13,TRBV12-3/TRBV12-4,NA,TRBJ1-4,many,CASSFFGGEKLFF,TGTGCCAGCAGTTTTTTTGGGGGTGAAAAACTGTTTTTT
15,TRBV6-5,TRBD2,TRBJ2-7,NA,CASSYTTSGQYEQYF,TGTGCCAGCAGTTACACCACTAGCGGCCAGTACGAGCAGTACTTC
11,TRBV30,NA,TRBJ2-2,NA,CAWSANGELFF,TGTGCCTGGAGTGCGAACGGGGAGCTGTTTTTT
14,TRBV2,NA,TRBJ1-5,many,CASSDLSGRQPQHF,TGTGCCAGCAGTGATCTGTCAGGGCGGCAGCCCCAGCATTTT
15,TRBV7-9,NA,TRBJ1-2,many,CASSEVGAGHYGYTF,TGTGCCAGCAGCGAAGTGGGGGCGGGCCACTATGGCTACACCTTC
13,TRBV24-1,TRBD1,TRBJ2-7,NA,CATSDGTGPEQYF,TGTGCCACCAGTGATGGGACAGGCCCCGAGCAGTACTTC
11,TRBV6-1,NA,TRBJ1-2,many,CASTSDGFYTF,TGTGCCAGCACCTCCGACGGGTTCTACACCTTC
14,TRBV20-1,TRBD1,TRBJ1-1,NA,CSARGSRGVTEAFF,TGCAGTGCTAGAGGATCCAGGGGGGTCACTGAAGCTTTCTTT
17,TRBV9,NA,TRBJ2-3,NA,CASSVGLGTLRADTQYF,TGTGCCAGCAGCGTAGGCCTAGGGACATTGAGGGCGGATACGCAGTATTTT
14,TRBV7-2,NA,TRBJ2-2,NA,CASSLGWGRGELFF,TGTGCCAGCAGCTTAGGTTGGGGTCGGGGGGAGCTGTTTTTT
17,TRBV6-1,NA,TRBJ1-6,many,CASSDTLRGSYNSPLHF,TGTGCCAGCAGTGACACGTTGCGAGGCTCCTATAATTCACCCCTCCACTTT
14,TRBV12-3/TRBV12-4,NA,TRBJ2-5,many,CASSLGPFQETQYF,TGTGCCAGCAGTCTGGGGCCATTCCAAGAGACCCAGTACTTC
14,TRBV28,NA,TRBJ1-5,many,CASSLRVGSQPQHF,TGTGCCAGCAGTTTACGCGTAGGGAGTCAGCCCCAGCATTTT
13,TRBV3-1,NA,TRBJ1-5,many,CASSQEGNQPQHF,TGTGCCAGCAGCCAAGAGGGCAATCAGCCCCAGCATTTT
19,TRBV11-2,NA,TRBJ2-3,NA,CASSVFPGHQGTSTDTQYF,TGTGCCAGCAGCGTATTTCCCGGGCACCAAGGAACCAGCACAGATACGCAGTATTTT